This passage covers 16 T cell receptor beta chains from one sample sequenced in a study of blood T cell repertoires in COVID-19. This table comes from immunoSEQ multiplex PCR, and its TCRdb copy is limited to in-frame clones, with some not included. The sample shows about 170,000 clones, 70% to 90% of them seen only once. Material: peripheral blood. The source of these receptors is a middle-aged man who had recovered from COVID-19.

In DNA form, the CDR3 reads TGTGCCAGCAGCCAAGCCCGGGACACACGATTTTCCTACTATGGCTACACCTTC. This sequence encodes CASSQARDTRFSYYGYTF. The V gene is TRBV14, the J gene TRBJ1-2, with D possibly matching TRBD1 (6 bases). The V end lost 1 base, the J end lost 3 bases, and 21 bases lay between the germline ends. The CDR3 extends over 18 amino acids. Per germline, CDR1 SGHDN and CDR2 FVKESK.

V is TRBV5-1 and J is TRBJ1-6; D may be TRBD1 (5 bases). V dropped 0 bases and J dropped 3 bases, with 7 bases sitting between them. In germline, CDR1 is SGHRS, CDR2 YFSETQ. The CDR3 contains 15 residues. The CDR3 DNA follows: TGCGCCAGCAGCTTGGAGGGACTCTATAATTCACCCCTCCACTTT. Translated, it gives CASSLEGLYNSPLHF.

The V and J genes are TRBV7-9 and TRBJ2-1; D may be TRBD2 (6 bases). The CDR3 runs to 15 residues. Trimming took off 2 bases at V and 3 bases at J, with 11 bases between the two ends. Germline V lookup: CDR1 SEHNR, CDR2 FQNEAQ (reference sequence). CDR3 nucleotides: TGTGCCAGCAGCTTACTTGGCGGGGACTACAATGAGCAGTTCTTC. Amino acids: CASSLLGGDYNEQFF.

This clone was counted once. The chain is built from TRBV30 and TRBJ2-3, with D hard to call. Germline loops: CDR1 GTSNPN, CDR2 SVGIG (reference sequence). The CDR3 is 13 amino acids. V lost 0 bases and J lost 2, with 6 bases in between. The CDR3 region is CAWSVTTTDTQYF. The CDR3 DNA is TGTGCCTGGAGTGTAACTACCACAGATACGCAGTATTTT.

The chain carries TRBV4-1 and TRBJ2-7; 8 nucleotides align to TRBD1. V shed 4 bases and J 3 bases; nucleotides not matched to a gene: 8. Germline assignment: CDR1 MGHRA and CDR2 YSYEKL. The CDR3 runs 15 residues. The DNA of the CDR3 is TGCGCCAGCAGCCTACTCGGACAGGGCCTCTACGAGCAGTACTTC. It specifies CASSLLGQGLYEQYF.

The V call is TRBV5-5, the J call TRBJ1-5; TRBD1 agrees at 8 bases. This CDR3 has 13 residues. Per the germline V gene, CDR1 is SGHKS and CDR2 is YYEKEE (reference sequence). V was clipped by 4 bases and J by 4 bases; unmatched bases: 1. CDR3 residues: CASSDRGNQPQHF. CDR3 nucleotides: TGTGCCAGCAGCGACAGGGGTAATCAGCCCCAGCATTTT.

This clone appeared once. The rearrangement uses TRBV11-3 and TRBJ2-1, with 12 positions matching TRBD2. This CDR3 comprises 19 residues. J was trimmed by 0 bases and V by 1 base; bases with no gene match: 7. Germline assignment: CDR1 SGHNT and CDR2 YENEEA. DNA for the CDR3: TGTGCCAGCAGCTTAGCCGGGACTAGCGGGTTCAGCTCCTACAATGAGCAGTTCTTC. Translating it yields CASSLAGTSGFSSYNEQFF.

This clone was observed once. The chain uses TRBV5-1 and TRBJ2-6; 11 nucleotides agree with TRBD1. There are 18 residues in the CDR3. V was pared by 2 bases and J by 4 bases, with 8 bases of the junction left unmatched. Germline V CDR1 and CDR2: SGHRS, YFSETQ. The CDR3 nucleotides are TGCGCCAGCAGCTTTAACGGACAGGGGGCATCAGGGGCCAACGTCCTGACTTTC. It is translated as CASSFNGQGASGANVLTF.

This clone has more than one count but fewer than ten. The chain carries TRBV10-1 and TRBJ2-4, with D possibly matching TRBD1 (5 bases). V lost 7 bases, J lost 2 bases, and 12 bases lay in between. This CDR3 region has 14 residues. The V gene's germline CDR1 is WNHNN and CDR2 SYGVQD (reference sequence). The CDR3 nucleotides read TGCGCCAGCACCACGGACAAATCCAAAAACATTCAGTACTTC. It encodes CASTTDKSKNIQYF.

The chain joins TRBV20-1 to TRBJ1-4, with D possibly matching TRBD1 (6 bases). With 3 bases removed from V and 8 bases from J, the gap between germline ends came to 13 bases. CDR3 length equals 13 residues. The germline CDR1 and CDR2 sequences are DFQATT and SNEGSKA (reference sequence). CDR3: CSASRGLGEKLFF. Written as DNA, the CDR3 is TGCAGTGCTAGTAGGGGGTTAGGCGAAAAACTGTTTTTT.

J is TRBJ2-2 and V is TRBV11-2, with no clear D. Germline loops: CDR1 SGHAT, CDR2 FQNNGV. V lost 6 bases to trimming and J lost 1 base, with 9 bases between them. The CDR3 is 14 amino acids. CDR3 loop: CASRWLMNTGELFF. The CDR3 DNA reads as TGTGCCAGCAGGTGGCTGATGAACACCGGGGAGCTGTTTTTT.

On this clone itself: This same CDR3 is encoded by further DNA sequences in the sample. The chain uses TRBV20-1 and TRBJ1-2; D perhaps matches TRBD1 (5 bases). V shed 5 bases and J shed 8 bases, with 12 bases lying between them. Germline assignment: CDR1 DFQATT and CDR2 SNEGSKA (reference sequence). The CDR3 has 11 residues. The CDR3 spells CSAATGGGYTF. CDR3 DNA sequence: TGCAGTGCTGCAACAGGAGGGGGCTACACCTTC.

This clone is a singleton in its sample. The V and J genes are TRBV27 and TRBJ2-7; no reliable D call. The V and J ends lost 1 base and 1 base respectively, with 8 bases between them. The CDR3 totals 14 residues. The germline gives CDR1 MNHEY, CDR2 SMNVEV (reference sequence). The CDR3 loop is CASSLFPGSYEQYF. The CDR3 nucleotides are TGTGCCAGCAGTTTATTTCCAGGTTCCTACGAGCAGTACTTC.

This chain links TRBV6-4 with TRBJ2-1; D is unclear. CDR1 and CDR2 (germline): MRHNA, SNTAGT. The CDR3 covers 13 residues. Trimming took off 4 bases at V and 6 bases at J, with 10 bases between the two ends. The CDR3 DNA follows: TGTGCCAGCAGTGCCAAAGATAGCAATGAGCAGTTCTTC. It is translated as CASSAKDSNEQFF.

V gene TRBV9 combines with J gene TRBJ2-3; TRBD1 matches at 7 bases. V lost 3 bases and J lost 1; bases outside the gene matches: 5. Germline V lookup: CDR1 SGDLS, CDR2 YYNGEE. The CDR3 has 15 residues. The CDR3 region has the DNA TGTGCCAGCAGCGCTTGGGACAGCCGCACAGATACGCAGTATTTT. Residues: CASSAWDSRTDTQYF. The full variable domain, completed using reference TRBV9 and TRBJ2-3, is DSGVTQTPKHLITATGQRVTLRCSPRSGDLSVYWYQQSLDQGLQFLIQYYNGEERAKGNILERFSAQQFPDLHSELNLSSLELGDSALYFCASSAWDSRTDTQYFGPGTRLTVL.

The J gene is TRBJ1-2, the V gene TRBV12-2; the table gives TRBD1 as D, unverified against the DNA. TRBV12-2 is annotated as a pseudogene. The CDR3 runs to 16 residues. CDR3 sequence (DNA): TGTGCAAGTCGCTTAGCCGGGGACATACGGAAACATGGCTACACCTTC. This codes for CASRLAGDIRKHGYTF.